This T cell receptor (beta chain) was identified in a study of blood T cell repertoires in COVID-19. Study overall: The United States, Italy and Spain were the sources of the acute and convalescent COVID-19 samples. Sample material is recorded as cDNA or gDNA derived from T cells, B-cell-depleted T cells, or PBMCs.

V shed 6 bases, J shed 7 bases, and the junction held 10 bases outside the gene matches. Looked up from germline, CDR1 is LNHDA and CDR2 is SQIVND (reference sequence). The CDR3 runs to 14 residues. In the authors' methods: Using reference gene primer amplification, nucleated cell counts were estimated. Generated by immunoSEQ multiplex PCR, the TCRdb table keeps only in-frame clones and is missing some. V and J calls plus clone size are reproduced from that table; the DNA served to infer D and trimming. The sample yields tens of thousands of clones, approximately 89% seen once. This receptor was identified in an older woman with active COVID-19. The chain is built from TRBV19 and TRBJ1-2, with 8 bases matching TRBD1. Specimen: peripheral blood. The DNA of the CDR3 is TGTGCCAGTAGGTCCGTTGGACAGGGCCTTGGCTACACCTTC. Its protein product is CASRSVGQGLGYTF. Complete variable domain (other parts from reference TRBV19 and TRBJ1-2): DGGITQSPKYLFRKEGQNVTLSCEQNLNHDAMYWYRQDPGQGLRLIYYSQIVNDFQKGDIAEGYSVSREKKESFPLTVTSAQKNPTAFYLCASRSVGQGLGYTFGSGTRLTVV.